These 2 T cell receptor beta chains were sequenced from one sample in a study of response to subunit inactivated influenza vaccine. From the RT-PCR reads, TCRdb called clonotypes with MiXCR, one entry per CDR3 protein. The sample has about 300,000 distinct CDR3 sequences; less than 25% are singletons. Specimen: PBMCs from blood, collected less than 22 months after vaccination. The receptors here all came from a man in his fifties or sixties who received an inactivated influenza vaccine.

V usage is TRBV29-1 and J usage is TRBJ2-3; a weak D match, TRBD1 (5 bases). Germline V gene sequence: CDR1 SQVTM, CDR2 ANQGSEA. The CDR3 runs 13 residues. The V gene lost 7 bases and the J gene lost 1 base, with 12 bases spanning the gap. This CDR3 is CSATKGGTDTQYF. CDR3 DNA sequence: TGCAGCGCCACCAAAGGGGGCACAGATACGCAGTATTTT.

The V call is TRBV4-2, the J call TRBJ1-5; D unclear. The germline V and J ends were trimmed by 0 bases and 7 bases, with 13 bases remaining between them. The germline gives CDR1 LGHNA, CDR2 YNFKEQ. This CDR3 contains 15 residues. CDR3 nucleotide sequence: TGTGCCAGCAGCCAAGATCTTAACCTCGGCCAGCCCCAGCATTTT. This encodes CASSQDLNLGQPQHF.